These 20 T cell receptor beta chains share one sample of origin, sequenced in a study of cytomegalovirus exposure and HLA in healthy donors. The PCR contained 60 Vbeta and 13 Jbeta primers. This table comes from immunoSEQ multiplex PCR, and its TCRdb copy is limited to in-frame clones, with some not included. The profile covers 160,000 or so clones, with under 90% appearing a single time and 1.9% taken by the ten largest. Input material: PBMCs. The receptors come from a man between 18 and 29 years old in good health and CMV-seronegative.

The chain joins TRBV10-3 to TRBJ2-5; 7 nucleotides align to TRBD2. V lost 4 bases, J lost 2 bases, and 16 bases stayed unmatched. CDR3 length equals 18 residues. Germline V gene lookup returns CDR1 ENHRY and CDR2 SYGVKD. Written as DNA, the CDR3 is TGTGCCATCAGTGTACACCAAGCGGGATCCGCCCGTCAAGAGACCCAGTACTTC. It yields the protein CAISVHQAGSARQETQYF.

The CDR3 region is CAISPRQEDTEAFF. In nucleotides, the CDR3 is TGTGCCATCAGCCCCCGACAGGAGGACACTGAAGCTTTCTTT. V and J are TRBV10-3 and TRBJ1-1; possible D gene TRBD1, 6 bases. Germline V gene lookup returns CDR1 ENHRY and CDR2 SYGVKD. The CDR3 spans 14 residues. Trimming cost V 6 bases and J 3 bases, with 14 bases left between them.

The chain joins TRBV4-1 to TRBJ2-5, with a weak D call TRBD2 (6 bases). The better agreement between TRBJ2-7 and the DNA end casts doubt on the J call. CDR1 MGHRA and CDR2 YSYEKL come from the germline V gene. The CDR3 consists of 13 residues. This CDR3 is CASSQAGGDEQYF. CDR3 DNA: TGCGCCAGCAGCCAAGCCGGCGGGGACGAGCAGTACTTC.

The chain carries TRBV7-2 and TRBJ2-7; possible D gene TRBD2, 5 bases. The CDR3 is 13 amino acids. Germline-derived CDR1 and CDR2 are SGHTA and FQGNSA. V was cut by 4 bases and J by 4 bases, with 11 bases left in between. The chain's CDR3 is CASSSLALYEQYF. The CDR3, as DNA: TGTGCCAGCAGCTCCCTAGCCCTTTACGAGCAGTACTTC. The full variable domain, rest sourced from reference TRBV7-2 and TRBJ2-7, is GAGVSQSPSNKVTEKGKDVELRCDPISGHTALYWYRQSLGQGLEFLIYFQGNSAPDKSGLPSDRFSAERTGGSVSTLTIQRTQQEDSAVYLCASSSLALYEQYFGPGTRLTVT.

V usage is TRBV27 and J usage is TRBJ1-4, with D possibly matching TRBD1 (6 bases). Germline-derived CDR1 and CDR2 are MNHEY and SMNVEV (reference sequence). The CDR3 spans 14 residues. V was trimmed by 5 bases and J by 4 bases, leaving 11 bases between them. The CDR3 loop is CASSTRTDNEKLFF. CDR3 nucleotides: TGTGCCAGCAGTACACGGACAGATAATGAAAAACTGTTTTTT.

This chain joins TRBV9 and TRBJ2-1; unclear D gene. V lost 3 bases and J lost 5, with 9 bases in between. CDR3 size: 13 residues. Germline values: CDR1 SGDLS, CDR2 YYNGEE. The CDR3 region is CASSAHVDNEQFF. The CDR3 DNA sequence: TGTGCCAGCAGCGCCCATGTAGACAATGAGCAGTTCTTC.

This clone was recorded once. This chain connects TRBV28 to TRBJ2-7; 8 bases agree with TRBD1. The CDR3 is 14 amino acids. CDR1 MDHEN and CDR2 SYDVKM come from the germline V gene. Losses at the gene ends were 4 bases for V and 4 bases for J; bases not matched to a gene: 6. In DNA form, the CDR3 reads TGTGCCAGCAGTTGGGACAGGCCGTCATACGAGCAGTACTTC. Amino acids: CASSWDRPSYEQYF.

J is TRBJ2-2 and V is TRBV25-1; 7 bases fit TRBD2. V dropped 4 bases and J dropped 7; count of bases not matched to a gene: 6. The CDR3 is 14 residues long. Germline CDR1 MGHDK, CDR2 SYGVNS. CDR3 DNA sequence: TGTGCCAGCAGTGGGGACTATGGAAACGGGGAGCTGTTTTTT. Its translation is CASSGDYGNGELFF.

The chain links TRBV9 to TRBJ2-5, with D tentatively TRBD1 (6 bases). Germline values: CDR1 SGDLS, CDR2 YYNGEE. CDR3 length equals 16 residues. Trimming pared 4 bases from V and 2 bases from J, leaving 18 bases between. CDR3 nucleotide sequence: TGTGCCAGCAGCCCGTCAGGGGACACATTACAAGAGACCCAGTACTTC. As protein: CASSPSGDTLQETQYF.

The gene calls are TRBV19 and TRBJ1-1, with 9 nucleotides matching TRBD1. The length of the CDR3 is 14 residues. With V trimmed by 3 bases and J by 7 bases, 6 bases remained unmatched. CDR1 is LNHDA and CDR2 is SQIVND in the germline V gene (reference sequence). The CDR3 protein is CASSISTGGVEAFF. The CDR3 nucleotides read TGTGCCAGTAGTATCTCGACAGGGGGAGTTGAAGCTTTCTTT. The variable domain in full, completed from reference TRBV19 and TRBJ1-1, reads DGGITQSPKYLFRKEGQNVTLSCEQNLNHDAMYWYRQDPGQGLRLIYYSQIVNDFQKGDIAEGYSVSREKKESFPLTVTSAQKNPTAFYLCASSISTGGVEAFFGQGTRLTVV.

The rearrangement uses TRBV28 and TRBJ1-1, with unresolved D. The germline V and J ends were trimmed by 3 bases and 3 bases, with 8 bases remaining between them. The CDR3 consists of 13 residues. Germline V CDR1 and CDR2: MDHEN, SYDVKM. CDR3 region: CASSFYSDTEAFF. CDR3 coding DNA: TGTGCCAGCAGTTTTTACAGTGACACTGAAGCTTTCTTT. Filled out from reference TRBV28 and TRBJ1-1, the complete variable domain reads DVKVTQSSRYLVKRTGEKVFLECVQDMDHENMFWYRQDPGLGLRLIYFSYDVKMKEKGDIPEGYSVSREKKERFSLILESASTNQTSMYLCASSFYSDTEAFFGQGTRLTVV.

V and J are TRBV6-5 and TRBJ1-2; D possibly corresponds to TRBD1 (5 bases). V lost 2 bases, J lost 0 bases, and 7 bases lay in between. CDR3 size: 14 residues. Germline values: CDR1 MNHEY, CDR2 SVGAGI. CDR3 loop: CASSYDRANYGYTF. The CDR3 DNA sequence: TGTGCCAGCAGTTACGACAGAGCTAACTATGGCTACACCTTC.

The chain combines TRBV7-9 with TRBJ2-5; 14 bases fit TRBD2. Germline trimming cut 5 bases from V and 5 bases from J; bases unmatched to any gene: 7. The CDR3 extends over 16 amino acids. Germline lookup yields CDR1 SEHNR and CDR2 FQNEAQ (reference sequence). This CDR3 is CASSPGLAGGGETQYF. The CDR3 DNA reads as TGTGCCAGCAGCCCAGGACTAGCGGGGGGCGGGGAGACCCAGTACTTC.

The chain has TRBV7-2 and TRBJ2-7; TRBD1 is a possible D gene (5 bases). In germline, CDR1 is SGHTA, CDR2 FQGNSA. CDR3 size: 16 residues. Trimming removed 1 base at V and 3 bases at J, with 16 bases between. The CDR3 sequence: CASSLDRGQPVYEQYF. The CDR3 DNA sequence: TGTGCCAGCAGCTTAGATAGGGGCCAACCCGTCTACGAGCAGTACTTC. The whole variable domain, filled in from reference TRBV7-2 and TRBJ2-7, reads GAGVSQSPSNKVTEKGKDVELRCDPISGHTALYWYRQSLGQGLEFLIYFQGNSAPDKSGLPSDRFSAERTGGSVSTLTIQRTQQEDSAVYLCASSLDRGQPVYEQYFGPGTRLTVT.

This clone was observed once. The V and J genes are TRBV19 and TRBJ2-1; a possible D gene is TRBD1 (5 bases). The V gene's germline CDR1 is LNHDA and CDR2 SQIVND (reference sequence). This CDR3 contains 15 residues. Trimming removed 6 bases at V and 0 bases at J, with 12 bases between. The CDR3: CASSPDNPSYNEQFF. The CDR3 coding sequence is TGTGCCAGTAGCCCGGACAATCCCTCCTACAATGAGCAGTTCTTC.

This rearrangement joins TRBV7-6 to TRBJ2-2; TRBD2 is a possible D gene (6 bases). In germline, CDR1 is SGHVS, CDR2 FNYEAQ. Trimming left V 2 bases short and J 4 bases short, with 14 bases between. The CDR3 has 16 residues. The CDR3 reads CASSLIGGDRTGELFF. Written as DNA, the CDR3 is TGTGCCAGCAGCTTAATCGGCGGGGACCGCACCGGGGAGCTGTTTTTT.

The V and J genes are TRBV5-6 and TRBJ2-3; 9 bases align to TRBD2. CDR1 is SGHDT, CDR2 YYEEEE, per germline. The V gene end was trimmed by 4 bases and the J gene end by 2 bases; junction bases not matched to a gene: 8. This CDR3 has 16 amino acids. The CDR3 spells CASSVPGLALTDTQYF. The CDR3, as DNA: TGTGCCAGCAGCGTACCGGGACTAGCTCTCACAGATACGCAGTATTTT.

V and J are TRBV7-9 and TRBJ2-1; TRBD2 matches 13 bases. The V segment lost 5 bases and the J segment 8 bases; nucleotides outside the gene matches: 12. Germline-derived CDR1 and CDR2 are SEHNR and FQNEAQ (reference sequence). The CDR3 spans 17 residues. Here the CDR3 reads CASSPRSLAGGRDEQFF. The CDR3 DNA follows: TGTGCCAGCAGCCCCAGGTCACTAGCGGGGGGGAGAGATGAGCAGTTCTTC.

The CDR3 reads CASSLDRETQYF. The CDR3 DNA follows: TGCGCCAGCAGCTTGGACAGAGAGACCCAGTACTTC. The genes are TRBV5-1 and TRBJ2-5; D gene ambiguous. The CDR3 totals 12 residues. The V gene's germline CDR1 is SGHRS and CDR2 YFSETQ. Trimming removed 0 bases at V and 4 bases at J, with 4 bases between.

The rearrangement links TRBV11-3 to TRBJ2-1; D is unclear. The CDR3 has 15 amino acids. V was trimmed by 2 bases and J by 0 bases, leaving 8 bases between them. Germline CDR1 SGHNT, CDR2 YENEEA. The CDR3 sequence: CASSLSRGSYNEQFF. The CDR3 DNA follows: TGTGCCAGCAGCTTAAGTCGAGGCTCCTACAATGAGCAGTTCTTC. The full variable domain, in which reference TRBV11-3 and TRBJ2-1 provide the parts outside the CDR3, is EAGVVQSPRYKIIEKKQPVAFWCNPISGHNTLYWYLQNLGQGPELLIRYENEEAVDDSQLPKDRFSAERLKGVDSTLKIQPAELGDSAVYLCASSLSRGSYNEQFFGPGTRLTVL.